This entry describes one T cell receptor (beta chain). This sample also contains other DNA sequences that code for the same CDR3. The repertoire was sequenced with immunoSEQ multiplex PCR; TCRdb's copy has only in-frame clones and lacks some. The sample holds some 250,000 clones; roughly 85% are singletons and the top ten take approximately 2%. In Cohort 3, a recovered donor had either two negative PCRs, clearance, or symptom resolution. This sample stems from a study of blood T cell repertoires in COVID-19. Turning to the study itself: The study drew acute and convalescent COVID-19 samples from the United States, Italy and Spain.

The V gene's germline CDR1 is SGDLS and CDR2 YYNGEE. The CDR3 totals 16 residues. The J segment lost 2 bases and the V segment lost 0 bases, leaving 2 bases of the junction unmatched. Sequencing input: PBMCs or T cells enriched from blood (not recorded which). The rearrangement links TRBV9 to TRBJ2-2; 9 nucleotides line up with TRBD2. This sequence was found in a woman between 50 and 59 years old who had recovered from COVID-19. The CDR3 sequence: CASSVGAGGNTGELFF. CDR3 nucleotides: TGTGCCAGCAGCGTAGGAGCGGGAGGAAACACCGGGGAGCTGTTTTTT.